This T cell receptor beta chain was recovered during a study of blood T cells in healthy people across ages. Each donor was a healthy Caucasian individual from Russia, aged roughly 6 to 90. Donors gave 9 to 10 milliliters of peripheral blood apiece. This CDR3 has 11 residues. From germline, CDR1 is SGHTA and CDR2 FQGNSA. Using a J-beta primer mix together with a sample-barcoded 5' primer, a second PCR was run for about 6 to 12 cycles. Individual samples furnished no less than 2.5 million CDR3-containing paired-end reads apiece. In TCRdb, the 5' RACE reads were re-called with MiXCR into one record per CDR3 protein. The sample holds hundreds of thousands of distinct CDR3 sequences; approximately 44% are singletons and the top ten take approximately 19%.

The source is a man aged 55-75 years in good health. What was sequenced was blood. The chain couples TRBV7-2 to TRBJ2-7; D is undetermined. The J call may be incorrect, as the DNA end agrees better with TRBJ2-5. CDR3 in DNA: TGTGCCAGCGCAATCCAAGAGACCCAGTACTTC. Residues: CASAIQETQYF.